These 10 T cell receptor beta chains originate from one sample sequenced in a study of OX40 agonist ivuxolimab in advanced cancers. Clones were read by immunoSEQ multiplex PCR, and TCRdb kept only the in-frame ones, dropping some. The sample shows under 70,000 clones, around 87% of them seen only once. This specimen was CD4+ or CD8+ T cells sorted from blood, taken in a trial of the OX40 agonist ivuxolimab. The receptor set was obtained from an adult with an advanced solid tumor such as melanoma, head and neck, liver or kidney cancer.

The V call is TRBV6-1, the J call TRBJ1-1; no reliable D call. Deletions cut 2 bases from V and 2 bases from J, with 15 bases between. This CDR3 has 16 residues. Germline V gene lookup returns CDR1 MNHNS and CDR2 SASEGT. CDR3 nucleotide sequence: TGTGCCAGCAGTGAAAGGCTGTCTCGCCCAAACACTGAAGCTTTCTTT. It yields the protein CASSERLSRPNTEAFF.

The rearrangement links TRBV7-9 to TRBJ2-5; D unclear. Trimming cost V 4 bases and J 3 bases, with 15 bases left between them. Per germline, CDR1 SEHNR and CDR2 FQNEAQ (reference sequence). The length of the CDR3 is 15 residues. CDR3 sequence (DNA): TGTGCCAGCAGCTCGATGGAGCTCCGGGAAGAGACCCAGTACTTC. Translated, it gives CASSSMELREETQYF.

V usage is TRBV19 and J usage is TRBJ1-2; maybe TRBD1 (5 bases). The CDR3 contains 14 residues. The V and J ends lost 3 bases and 5 bases respectively, with 13 bases between them. Germline assignment: CDR1 LNHDA and CDR2 SQIVND (reference sequence). The chain's CDR3 is CASSILGTGYGYTF. The DNA of the CDR3 is TGTGCCAGTAGTATTCTCGGGACGGGATATGGCTACACCTTC.

V usage is TRBV4-3 and J usage is TRBJ1-5, with D perhaps matching TRBD1 (5 bases). Per the germline V gene, CDR1 is LGHNA and CDR2 is YSLEER. Trimming removed 0 bases from V and 0 bases from J, with 12 bases in between. This CDR3 has 17 residues. DNA for the CDR3: TGCGCCAGCAGCCAAGAGAGGACAAGCTATAGCAATCAGCCCCAGCATTTT. It is translated as CASSQERTSYSNQPQHF.

CDR3 bases: TGTGCCAGCAGCCCTCGGACTAGCGGGCCGAACAATGAGCAGTTCTTC. Translated, it gives CASSPRTSGPNNEQFF. This chain joins TRBV7-6 and TRBJ2-1; 11 bases align to TRBD2. The CDR3 has 16 amino acids. Trimming removed 5 bases from V and 5 bases from J; junction bases left unmatched: 8. Per the germline V gene, CDR1 is SGHVS and CDR2 is FNYEAQ.

The CDR3 DNA sequence: TGTGCCAGTAGTCCTAACACCGGGGAGCTGTTTTTT. Translated: CASSPNTGELFF. This rearrangement joins TRBV19 to TRBJ2-2; D call uncertain. Trimming shortened V by 5 bases and J by 2 bases, and 3 bases separated the two germline ends. CDR1 and CDR2 from the germline V gene are LNHDA and SQIVND (reference sequence). CDR3 length equals 12 residues. Drawing the rest from reference TRBV19 and TRBJ2-2, the complete variable domain is DGGITQSPKYLFRKEGQNVTLSCEQNLNHDAMYWYRQDPGQGLRLIYYSQIVNDFQKGDIAEGYSVSREKKESFPLTVTSAQKNPTAFYLCASSPNTGELFFGEGSRLTVL.

This chain uses TRBV19 with TRBJ2-2; D gene ambiguous. The CDR3 is 13 amino acids. The V gene's germline CDR1 is LNHDA and CDR2 SQIVND (reference sequence). The V end was cut by 7 bases, the J end by 1 base, with 7 bases between. This CDR3 is CASKWLNTGELFF. Written as DNA, the CDR3 is TGTGCCAGTAAATGGCTGAACACCGGGGAGCTGTTTTTT.

V is TRBV5-4 and J is TRBJ1-1; D might be TRBD1 (5 bases). CDR3 length equals 16 residues. Germline V gene sequence: CDR1 SGHNT, CDR2 YYREEE (reference sequence). V gave up 3 bases and J gave up 2 bases, with 17 bases separating them. The CDR3 here is CASSSSNRGFNTEAFF. CDR3 bases: TGTGCCAGCAGCTCATCTAACCGGGGGTTTAACACTGAAGCTTTCTTT.

The chain is built from TRBV27 and TRBJ2-7; D may be TRBD1 or TRBD2 (5 bases each). Deletions cut 3 bases from V and 5 bases from J, with 8 bases between. This CDR3 contains 12 residues. Germline CDR1 reads MNHEY; CDR2 reads SMNVEV (reference sequence). CDR3 loop: CASSFVGDEQYF. CDR3 DNA: TGTGCCAGCAGTTTCGTGGGGGACGAGCAGTACTTC.

The chain employs TRBV5-1 and TRBJ1-1; TRBD1 matches 8 bases. V shed 4 bases, J shed 10 bases, and the junction held 12 bases outside the gene matches. CDR3 length: 14 residues. Germline CDR1 and CDR2: SGHRS and YFSETQ. CDR3 residues: CASSPRTGWQAAFF. In nucleotides, the CDR3 is TGCGCCAGCAGCCCCCGGACAGGGTGGCAGGCAGCTTTCTTT.